The source of this TCR beta chain is a study of blood T cells in healthy people across ages. Study-wide findings and caveats: The donors' CMV status was not determined, possibly confounding changes in expanded clonotypes. What prevented conclusive comparison of naive and antigen-experienced cells was that PBMCs were unsorted.

Together with a sample-barcoded 5' primer, a J-beta primer mix was included in a second PCR lasting about 7 to 11 cycles. Each cDNA molecule received a tag from a template-switch adaptor that had 12 random nucleotides. TCRdb reprocessed the 5' RACE reads with MiXCR, giving one entry per CDR3 protein. The repertoire holds roughly 1.7 million distinct CDR3 sequences, with 34% as singletons. This clonotype was seen only a few times. The target antigen is unknown. V was clipped by 4 bases and J by 3 bases, with 20 bases between them. The germline V gene encodes CDR1 SGHRS and CDR2 YFSETQ. The length of the CDR3 is 16 residues. Per sample, extraction of total RNA gave at least 5.5 micrograms in every case.

The origin of this receptor is a woman in her 30s in good health. The sequenced sample consisted of blood. The chain recombines TRBV5-1 with TRBJ2-7; D is perhaps TRBD1 or TRBD2 (5 bases each). The CDR3 DNA reads TGCGCCAGCAGCCTCAAATTTCCGGGACCGGGCTACGAGCAGTACTTC. Translating gives CASSLKFPGPGYEQYF.